Each of the 25 T cell receptor beta chains below was sequenced from the same sample in a study of shared clonotypes between healthy human individuals. Profiling relied on immunoSEQ multiplex PCR, and the TCRdb table lists in-frame clones only, not all of them. The table has over a million clones, approximately 97% seen once; the top ten hold 1% to 1.5%. Sequenced input: naive CD4+ T cells sorted from blood. Subset in this sample: CD45RA+ positively selected. The receptors stem from a man aged 25-40 years in good health.

The chain has TRBV5-4 and TRBJ2-3; D possibly corresponds to TRBD1 (5 bases). CDR3 length: 14 residues. V shed 3 bases and J shed 4 bases, with 12 bases lying between them. Germline lookup yields CDR1 SGHNT and CDR2 YYREEE (reference sequence). The CDR3 loop reads CASSSQAGSDTQYF. CDR3 coding DNA: TGTGCCAGCAGCTCCCAGGCAGGGTCAGATACGCAGTATTTT.

V usage is TRBV11-3 and J usage is TRBJ2-7; D unclear. From germline, CDR1 is SGHNT and CDR2 YENEEA. V lost 5 bases and J lost 4, with 12 bases in between. This CDR3 region has 13 residues. CDR3 protein: CASSRLLGYEQYF. CDR3 nucleotide sequence: TGTGCCAGCAGCCGCCTCTTGGGATACGAGCAGTACTTC.

This chain links TRBV5-6 with TRBJ2-3, with 7 bases that match TRBD2. The CDR3 spans 18 residues. The trim removed 1 base at V and 0 bases at J, leaving 11 bases unmatched. Looked up from germline, CDR1 is SGHDT and CDR2 is YYEEEE. The CDR3 loop is CASSLLSSGRKSTDTQYF. CDR3 sequence (DNA): TGTGCCAGCAGCTTGTTGTCTAGCGGCAGAAAGAGCACAGATACGCAGTATTTT.

V usage is TRBV2 and J usage is TRBJ1-5; maybe TRBD1 (6 bases). Trimming cost V 7 bases and J 6 bases, with 13 bases left between them. Per germline, CDR1 SNHLY and CDR2 FYNNEI. This CDR3 has 13 amino acids. CDR3 DNA sequence: TGTGCCAGCATCCGGGGGCAGGGTCAGCCCCAGCATTTT. Its translation is CASIRGQGQPQHF.

The rearrangement joins TRBV7-8 to TRBJ2-7; D is possibly TRBD2 (6 bases). The V end lost 4 bases, the J end lost 2 bases, and 9 bases lay between the germline ends. Per germline, CDR1 SGHVS and CDR2 FQNEAQ. This CDR3 has 13 amino acids. The CDR3 loop is CASSSSDAYEQYF. The CDR3, as DNA: TGTGCCAGCAGCTCTAGCGATGCCTACGAGCAGTACTTC.

The chain uses TRBV7-9 and TRBJ1-1; the D gene is possibly TRBD1 (6 bases). CDR1 is SEHNR, CDR2 FQNEAQ, per germline (reference sequence). V shed 5 bases and J shed 4 bases, with 17 bases lying between them. The length of the CDR3 is 15 residues. The CDR3 nucleotides read TGTGCCAGCAGCCTTCCTCTCCGGGGGCTCACTGAAGCTTTCTTT. It translates to CASSLPLRGLTEAFF.

The chain is built from TRBV21-1 and TRBJ2-7; the table's D call of TRBD2 was not tested on the DNA. TRBV21-1 is a listed pseudogene. CDR3 length equals 15 residues. CDR3 loop: CASSNWAGSSLEQYF. The CDR3 DNA reads as TGTGCCAGCAGCAATTGGGCGGGATCGTCTCTCGAGCAGTACTTC.

The rearrangement uses TRBV28 and TRBJ2-1, with TRBD2 as a possible D gene (5 bases). The V and J ends lost 8 bases and 8 bases respectively, with 19 bases between them. CDR3 length: 14 residues. Germline CDR1 is MDHEN and CDR2 is SYDVKM. The CDR3 loop reads CASQVRGQGDEQFF. As DNA, the CDR3 is TGTGCCAGCCAAGTCAGAGGGCAAGGCGATGAGCAGTTCTTC. Together with reference TRBV28 and TRBJ2-1, the CDR3 gives the full variable domain: DVKVTQSSRYLVKRTGEKVFLECVQDMDHENMFWYRQDPGLGLRLIYFSYDVKMKEKGDIPEGYSVSREKKERFSLILESASTNQTSMYLCASQVRGQGDEQFFGPGTRLTVL.

The V call is TRBV18, the J call TRBJ2-7; D perhaps matches TRBD2 (5 bases). The CDR3 covers 14 residues. V was cut by 3 bases and J by 4 bases, with 13 bases left in between. In germline, CDR1 is KGHSH, CDR2 LQKENI. The CDR3 DNA sequence: TGTGCCAGCTCACCGGGAGAGTCTGGGTACGAGCAGTACTTC. Translating it yields CASSPGESGYEQYF.

The chain combines TRBV6-5 with TRBJ1-2; D is perhaps TRBD1 (6 bases). The V and J ends lost 6 bases and 4 bases respectively, with 18 bases between them. The CDR3 has 15 residues. Germline V CDR1 and CDR2: MNHEY, SVGAGI. The DNA of the CDR3 is TGTGCCAGCAGACGATTACAGGGCAGCGCCTATGGCTACACCTTC. This encodes CASRRLQGSAYGYTF.

This chain uses TRBV18 with TRBJ2-7; tentative D call: TRBD1 (7 bases). Germline CDR1 reads KGHSH; CDR2 reads LQKENI. V lost 3 bases and J lost 6, with 18 bases in between. The CDR3 consists of 15 residues. The CDR3 DNA is TGTGCCAGCTCACCCCGACAGGGAGGAGGTTCCGAGCAGTACTTC. It encodes CASSPRQGGGSEQYF.

The chain joins TRBV9 to TRBJ1-1, with D perhaps TRBD1 (5 bases). The germline V gene has CDR1 SGDLS and CDR2 YYNGEE. Deletions cut 5 bases from V and 0 bases from J, with 11 bases between. The CDR3 runs to 14 residues. CDR3 bases: TGTGCCAGCAGTCGGGGGATCATGAACACTGAAGCTTTCTTT. Translation gives CASSRGIMNTEAFF.

The chain couples TRBV6-4 to TRBJ2-3; D is perhaps TRBD2 (6 bases). The V gene lost 5 bases and the J gene lost 2 bases, with 17 bases spanning the gap. Germline V lookup: CDR1 MRHNA, CDR2 SNTAGT. CDR3 length: 16 residues. CDR3 residues: CASSLDKGGTTDTQYF. The CDR3, as DNA: TGTGCCAGCAGTTTAGATAAGGGCGGGACCACAGATACGCAGTATTTT.

This sequence joins TRBV9 and TRBJ2-7; D is perhaps TRBD2 (5 bases). In germline, CDR1 is SGDLS, CDR2 YYNGEE. V lost 0 bases and J 0 bases, leaving 13 bases between the germline ends. The CDR3 is 16 amino acids. CDR3: CASSVAPELVSYEQYF. CDR3 sequence (DNA): TGTGCCAGCAGCGTAGCCCCCGAACTAGTCTCCTACGAGCAGTACTTC. The full variable domain, in which reference TRBV9 and TRBJ2-7 provide the parts outside the CDR3, is DSGVTQTPKHLITATGQRVTLRCSPRSGDLSVYWYQQSLDQGLQFLIQYYNGEERAKGNILERFSAQQFPDLHSELNLSSLELGDSALYFCASSVAPELVSYEQYFGPGTRLTVT.

The chain employs TRBV5-1 and TRBJ2-4; 9 bases map to TRBD1. V gave up 2 bases and J gave up 6 bases; unmatched junction bases: 3. This CDR3 comprises 14 residues. Looked up from germline, CDR1 is SGHRS and CDR2 is YFSETQ. CDR3 coding DNA: TGCGCCAGCAGCTTAACAGGGGGCAGAAACATTCAGTACTTC. This sequence encodes CASSLTGGRNIQYF.

The CDR3 DNA follows: TGCGCCAGCAGGTCGGGACAGGCTATCTCCTACGAGCAGTACTTC. Translated: CASRSGQAISYEQYF. The V gene is TRBV5-1, the J gene TRBJ2-7, with 8 bases lining up with TRBD1. Germline values: CDR1 SGHRS, CDR2 YFSETQ. The CDR3 extends over 15 amino acids. V was clipped by 5 bases and J by 0 bases; unmatched bases: 7.

The gene calls are TRBV10-1 and TRBJ2-7, with 7 nucleotides matching TRBD2. The CDR3 sequence is 15 residues long. J gave up 6 bases and V 0 bases, and 8 bases lay outside the gene matches. The germline V gene encodes CDR1 WNHNN and CDR2 SYGVQD (reference sequence). CDR3 residues: CASSESGRGPLEQYF. In DNA, the CDR3 is TGCGCCAGCAGTGAGTCGGGGAGGGGTCCACTCGAGCAGTACTTC.

The chain recombines TRBV6-6 with TRBJ2-3, with a possible D match to TRBD2 (6 bases). Germline V gene data show CDR1 as MNHNY and CDR2 as SVGAGI (reference sequence). The germline V and J ends were trimmed by 4 bases and 4 bases, with 12 bases remaining between them. The CDR3 runs 14 residues. DNA of the CDR3: TGTGCCAGCAGTTTCCGGACTAATCCAGATACGCAGTATTTT. Its translation is CASSFRTNPDTQYF.

The CDR3 protein is CASSFTAGSYNEQFF. CDR3 nucleotide sequence: TGTGCCAGCAGCTTTACCGCGGGCTCCTACAATGAGCAGTTCTTC. The genes are TRBV11-2 and TRBJ2-1; tentatively, D is TRBD2 (5 bases). With 3 bases removed from V and 0 bases from J, the gap between germline ends came to 9 bases. The CDR3 covers 15 residues. Germline V gene data show CDR1 as SGHAT and CDR2 as FQNNGV.

The chain is built from TRBV2 and TRBJ2-7; 15 positions agree with TRBD2. After removal of 4 bases from V and 2 bases from J, the junction contained 9 bases not matched to a gene. Per the germline V gene, CDR1 is SNHLY and CDR2 is FYNNEI. The length of the CDR3 is 18 residues. The CDR3 loop reads CASSAPGLAGGNPYEQYF. The CDR3 coding sequence is TGTGCCAGCAGTGCACCGGGACTAGCGGGAGGTAATCCCTACGAGCAGTACTTC.

The chain recombines TRBV18 with TRBJ2-7; D remains unclear. V lost 3 bases and J lost 5, with 14 bases in between. The CDR3 extends over 14 amino acids. CDR1 is KGHSH, CDR2 LQKENI, per germline. CDR3 DNA: TGTGCCAGCTCACCCACAAATTCCGCCCACGAGCAGTACTTC. Its translation: CASSPTNSAHEQYF.

The chain recombines TRBV28 with TRBJ1-1; D is unresolved. The V end was cut by 2 bases, the J end by 6 bases, with 7 bases between. CDR1 and CDR2 from the germline V gene are MDHEN and SYDVKM. The CDR3 extends over 12 amino acids. The CDR3 reads CASSLIGSEAFF. CDR3 sequence (DNA): TGTGCCAGCAGTTTAATCGGGTCTGAAGCTTTCTTT. Combining the CDR3 with reference TRBV28 and TRBJ1-1 gives the whole variable domain DVKVTQSSRYLVKRTGEKVFLECVQDMDHENMFWYRQDPGLGLRLIYFSYDVKMKEKGDIPEGYSVSREKKERFSLILESASTNQTSMYLCASSLIGSEAFFGQGTRLTVV.

This chain joins TRBV5-1 and TRBJ2-3; D is ambiguous. The V and J ends lost 3 bases and 5 bases respectively, with 10 bases between them. The germline V gene encodes CDR1 SGHRS and CDR2 YFSETQ. This CDR3 spans 13 amino acids. CDR3 in amino acids: CASSSALVDTQYF. The CDR3, as DNA: TGCGCCAGCAGCTCTGCCCTCGTAGATACGCAGTATTTT.

As concerns this clone: The sample contains more than one DNA sequence encoding this CDR3. This chain uses TRBV11-2 with TRBJ2-5; D is unresolved. Trimming shortened V by 4 bases and J by 2 bases, and 8 bases separated the two germline ends. The CDR3 runs 13 residues. Germline loops: CDR1 SGHAT, CDR2 FQNNGV. CDR3 residues: CASSSLRQETQYF. The CDR3 nucleotides read TGTGCCAGCAGCTCCTTACGTCAAGAGACCCAGTACTTC.

V and J are TRBV19 and TRBJ1-2, with TRBD1 as a possible D gene (6 bases). The CDR3 is made up of 14 amino acids. The V end lost 6 bases, the J end lost 5 bases, and 16 bases lay between the germline ends. Germline V gene data show CDR1 as LNHDA and CDR2 as SQIVND (reference sequence). The CDR3 protein is CASRTLDRTYGYTF. Here the CDR3 DNA reads TGTGCCAGTAGGACTCTCGACAGGACTTATGGCTACACCTTC. Complete variable domain (other parts from reference TRBV19 and TRBJ1-2): DGGITQSPKYLFRKEGQNVTLSCEQNLNHDAMYWYRQDPGQGLRLIYYSQIVNDFQKGDIAEGYSVSREKKESFPLTVTSAQKNPTAFYLCASRTLDRTYGYTFGSGTRLTVV.